Listed below are T cell receptor beta chains from one sample, sequenced in a study of response to subunit inactivated influenza vaccine. TCRdb re-called the RT-PCR reads with MiXCR, one entry per CDR3 protein. The repertoire holds hundreds of thousands of distinct CDR3 sequences, 13% to 15% seen once, with 7.6% in the top ten. Sequencing was performed on PBMCs from blood, taken 14 to 15 days before vaccination. The receptors come from a middle-aged man who received an inactivated influenza vaccine. CDR3s include the opening cysteine and the closing phenylalanine or tryptophan. The D gene is left open where the match is weak. Only some rows state a clone size, as once, few, many or a class for expanded clones.

>many|-|TRBJ2-7|TRBV20-1
CSAGAYEQYF
TGCAGTGCAGGCGCCTACGAGCAGTACTTC
>many|-|TRBJ2-1|TRBV5-5
CASSLGLGNEQFF
TGTGCCAGCAGCTTAGGACTGGGGAATGAGCAGTTCTTC
>-|-|TRBJ2-5|TRBV7-9
CASSFRDTGETQYF
TGTGCCAGCAGCTTCCGGGACACTGGAGAGACCCAGTACTTC
>many|TRBD2|TRBJ2-1|TRBV7-2
CASSSLWGGRTYNEQFF
TGTGCCAGCAGCTCCCTTTGGGGCGGGAGGACCTACAATGAGCAGTTCTTC
>few|-|TRBJ2-5|TRBV11-2
CASSLARYQETQYF
TGTGCCAGCAGCTTAGCTCGTTACCAAGAGACCCAGTACTTC
>few|TRBD2|TRBJ2-1|TRBV5-1
CASSLEAGGGYNEQFF
TGCGCCAGCAGCTTGGAGGCGGGGGGTGGCTACAATGAGCAGTTCTTC
>-|TRBD2|TRBJ2-1|TRBV6-2/TRBV6-3
CASFTSGGLAQFF
TGTGCCAGCTTCACTAGCGGGGGATTGGCGCAGTTCTTC
>-|-|TRBJ2-1|TRBV4-2
CASSRHGQGNEQFF
TGTGCCAGCAGCCGACACGGTCAGGGGAATGAGCAGTTCTTC
>few|-|TRBJ1-5|TRBV12-3/TRBV12-4
CASSFEGDQPQHF
TGTGCCAGCAGTTTTGAGGGAGATCAGCCCCAGCATTTT
>few|-|TRBJ2-1|TRBV5-6
CASSPQGGSRNEQFF
TGTGCCAGCAGCCCACAGGGTGGAAGTCGCAATGAGCAGTTCTTC
>-|-|TRBJ1-5|TRBV4-3
CASSQETIRENNQPQHF
TGCGCCAGCAGCCAAGAAACAATCCGGGAAAACAATCAGCCCCAGCATTTT
>few|-|TRBJ2-5|TRBV20-1
CSAPRNQETQYF
TGCAGTGCCCCACGCAACCAAGAGACCCAGTACTTC
>few|TRBD1|TRBJ1-6|TRBV27
CASSHRGNSPLHF
TGTGCCAGCAGTCACAGGGGTAATTCACCCCTCCACTTT
>many|TRBD2|TRBJ2-5|TRBV15
CATSDPGTSGTGGETQYF
TGTGCCACCAGTGACCCCGGGACTAGCGGGACCGGCGGGGAGACCCAGTACTTC
>few|-|TRBJ2-3|TRBV7-8
CASSLDRWSSTDTQYF
TGTGCCAGCAGCTTAGATAGGTGGTCTAGCACAGATACGCAGTATTTT
>-|TRBD1|TRBJ1-4|TRBV29-1
CSVTGTGSEKLFF
TGCAGCGTTACCGGGACAGGGAGTGAAAAACTGTTTTTT
>few|TRBD1|TRBJ1-2|TRBV11-2
CASSTGTVLYGYTF
TGTGCCAGCAGCACCGGGACAGTCTTATATGGCTACACCTTC
>few|TRBD1|TRBJ2-1|TRBV6-1
CASRSGTGGILAGRDEQFF
TGTGCCAGCAGATCCGGGACAGGGGGCATTCTAGCGGGGAGGGATGAGCAGTTCTTC
>few|-|TRBJ2-5|TRBV25-1
CASSAAGTGTLQTQYF
TGTGCCAGCAGTGCCGCCGGGACGGGAACCCTACAGACCCAGTACTTC
>few|-|TRBJ2-2|TRBV18
CASSLQGRANTGELFF
TGTGCCAGCTCGCTCCAAGGACGGGCGAACACCGGGGAGCTGTTTTTT
>few|-|TRBJ2-7|TRBV7-9
CASSLDTGPSYEQYF
TGTGCCAGCAGCTTAGATACAGGACCATCCTACGAGCAGTACTTC
>-|TRBD1|TRBJ2-5|TRBV11-1
CASSFRTGGPFPQETQYF
TGTGCCAGCAGCTTCCGGACAGGGGGTCCCTTTCCCCAAGAGACCCAGTACTTC
>-|TRBD1|TRBJ1-6|TRBV28
CASSPRGLAYNSPLHF
TGTGCCAGCAGTCCGAGGGGGCTCGCCTATAATTCACCCCTCCACTTT
>few|-|TRBJ1-5|TRBV9
CASSVISDSNNQPQHF
TGTGCCAGCAGCGTAATCTCAGACAGCAACAATCAGCCCCAGCATTTT
>-|-|TRBJ1-3|TRBV5-1
CASSLVGQSSGNTIYF
TGCGCCAGCAGCTTGGTTGGACAGTCCTCTGGAAACACCATATATTTT
>-|-|TRBJ2-7|TRBV6-1
CASRATDSYEQYF
TGTGCCAGCAGGGCGACAGATAGCTACGAGCAGTACTTC
>few|-|TRBJ2-7|TRBV20-1
CSAAVGFGEQYF
TGCAGTGCTGCCGTAGGTTTTGGAGAGCAGTACTTC
>few|-|TRBJ2-2|TRBV12-3/TRBV12-4
CASGHLVRSGSTGELFF
TGTGCCAGCGGACACCTGGTACGGAGTGGTAGCACCGGGGAGCTGTTTTTT
>-|-|TRBJ2-5|TRBV29-1
CSVEGVWGLGQETQYF
TGCAGCGTTGAAGGGGTCTGGGGGCTCGGCCAAGAGACCCAGTACTTC
>few|-|TRBJ2-7|TRBV20-1
CSARSVDYEQYF
TGCAGTGCTAGATCGGTGGACTACGAGCAGTACTTC
>few|-|TRBJ2-3|TRBV12-5
CASGSGADTQYF
TGTGCTAGTGGTTCCGGTGCGGATACGCAGTATTTT
>few|TRBD1|TRBJ2-7|TRBV27
CASKGTASYEQYF
TGTGCCAGCAAGGGGACAGCCTCCTACGAGCAGTACTTC